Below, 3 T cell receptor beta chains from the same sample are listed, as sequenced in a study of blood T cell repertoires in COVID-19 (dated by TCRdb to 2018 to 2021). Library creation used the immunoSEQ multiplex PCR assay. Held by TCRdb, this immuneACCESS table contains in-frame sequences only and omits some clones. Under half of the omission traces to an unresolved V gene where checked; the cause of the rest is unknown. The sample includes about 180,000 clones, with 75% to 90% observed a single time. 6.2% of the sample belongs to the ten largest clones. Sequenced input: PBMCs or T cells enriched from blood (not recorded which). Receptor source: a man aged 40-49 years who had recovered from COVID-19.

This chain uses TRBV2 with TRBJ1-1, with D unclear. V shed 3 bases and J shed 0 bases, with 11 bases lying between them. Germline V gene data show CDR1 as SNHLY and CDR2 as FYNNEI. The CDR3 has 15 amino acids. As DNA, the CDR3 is TGTGCCAGCAGTGATCGGGGAGGAATGAACACTGAAGCTTTCTTT. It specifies CASSDRGGMNTEAFF.

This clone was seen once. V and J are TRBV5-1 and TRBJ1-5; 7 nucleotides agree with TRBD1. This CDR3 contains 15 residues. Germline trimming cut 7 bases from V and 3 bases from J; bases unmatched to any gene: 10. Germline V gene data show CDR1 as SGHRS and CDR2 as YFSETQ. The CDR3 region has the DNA TGCGCCAGCTCCCCCTGGGGACAGAACAATCAGCCCCAGCATTTT. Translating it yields CASSPWGQNNQPQHF.

The CDR3 loop reads CASSSGSAYEQYF. The CDR3, as DNA: TGTGCCAGCAGCTCGGGGTCGGCCTACGAGCAGTACTTC. This chain joins TRBV11-2 and TRBJ2-7, with D possibly matching TRBD2 (5 bases). Per germline, CDR1 SGHAT and CDR2 FQNNGV. With 4 bases removed from V and 2 bases from J, the gap between germline ends came to 9 bases. The CDR3 loop spans 13 amino acids.